These 22 T cell receptor beta chains share one sample of origin, sequenced in a study of HIV-infected patients and healthy controls. TCRdb independently ran MiXCR on the 5' RACE reads; one entry per CDR3 protein. The sample has around 62,000 distinct CDR3 sequences, approximately 21% seen once. Input material: CD4+ T cells from blood. The receptors were sampled from a human donor in good health.

This clonotype was recorded many times. Its ends do not fully match the called genes, so a read error is possible. This rearrangement joins TRBV2 to TRBJ1-1; weak D call: TRBD1 (5 bases). CDR1 is SNHLY and CDR2 is FYNNEI in the germline V gene. The CDR3 runs 12 residues. The CDR3 region has the DNA TGTGCCAGCAGTGAAACGCTGGACACGGCATCATTT. It codes for CASSETLDTASF.

Ten or more counts support this clonotype. This chain links TRBV6-1 with TRBJ2-1; a possible D gene is TRBD2 (5 bases). V was shortened by 1 base and J by 3 bases, with 10 bases between the two germline ends. The CDR3 has 15 residues. Germline lookup yields CDR1 MNHNS and CDR2 SASEGT. The CDR3: CASSEVPGFYNEQFF. The CDR3 DNA reads TGTGCCAGCAGTGAAGTTCCGGGGTTCTACAATGAGCAGTTCTTC.

This clonotype was counted only a few times. The rearrangement uses TRBV12-3 or TRBV12-4 and TRBJ1-5; possible D gene TRBD1, 5 bases. This CDR3 is built from 16 residues. The V gene lost 6 bases and the J gene lost 5 bases, with 20 bases spanning the gap. CDR3 protein: CASSRDDGYDHQPQHF. Here the CDR3 DNA reads TGTGCCAGCAGCAGGGACGACGGGTACGATCATCAGCCCCAGCATTTT.

This clonotype was picked up one time. The V call is TRBV12-3 or TRBV12-4, the J call TRBJ2-5; D remains unclear. The CDR3 loop spans 13 amino acids. V was pared by 8 bases and J by 2 bases, with 12 bases between. CDR3 sequence (DNA): TGTGCCAGCTACCCCCCGCGTCAAGAGACCCAGTACTTC. This translates into CASYPPRQETQYF.

The gene calls are TRBV20-1 and TRBJ2-3; 7 bases map to TRBD2. CDR3 length: 17 amino acids. Unmatched junction bases numbered 15, after V lost 5 bases and J lost 1 base. CDR1 and CDR2 (germline): DFQATT, SNEGSKA (reference sequence). This CDR3 reads CSAQPPLGGRGTDTQYF. For the CDR3, the DNA is TGCAGTGCTCAACCACCCCTGGGGGGGAGAGGCACAGATACGCAGTATTTT.

The sample holds many counts of this clonotype. The rearrangement uses TRBV12-3 or TRBV12-4 and TRBJ1-2, with TRBD1 identical over 7 bases. After removal of 5 bases from V and 4 bases from J, the junction contained 4 bases not matched to a gene. This CDR3 spans 13 amino acids. The CDR3 bases are TGTGCCAGCAGTCCGGGGGACAGCTATGGCTACACCTTC. Amino acids: CASSPGDSYGYTF.

This clonotype has a count of ten or more. The V gene is TRBV5-1, the J gene TRBJ1-2, with a weak D call TRBD1 (6 bases). V lost 4 bases, J lost 4 bases, and 8 bases lay in between. The CDR3 covers 12 residues. Germline V lookup: CDR1 SGHRS, CDR2 YFSETQ. CDR3 region: CASSRDTYGYTF. The DNA of the CDR3 is TGCGCCAGCAGCAGGGACACCTATGGCTACACCTTC.

This clonotype showed up just a few times. This chain uses TRBV6-1 with TRBJ2-7; D possibly corresponds to TRBD2 (6 bases). Germline values: CDR1 MNHNS, CDR2 SASEGT. V was cut by 1 base and J by 3 bases, with 10 bases left in between. The CDR3 has 14 residues. CDR3 nucleotide sequence: TGTGCCAGCAGTGAAGGCCCGGGGGTCTACGAGCAGTACTTC. Translation: CASSEGPGVYEQYF.

This clonotype was observed a few times. The V and J genes are TRBV27 and TRBJ2-3; 8 nucleotides line up with TRBD1. Germline trimming cut 2 bases from V and 3 bases from J; bases unmatched to any gene: 4. The V gene's germline CDR1 is MNHEY and CDR2 SMNVEV (reference sequence). This CDR3 is built from 15 residues. The CDR3 DNA reads TGTGCCAGCAGTTTAAGGACAGGGAGGACAGATACGCAGTATTTT. Encoded protein: CASSLRTGRTDTQYF.

CDR3 nucleotides: TGTGCCAGCAGCCCTCGACAGCACTCTGGGGCCAACGTCCTGACTTTC. Translation: CASSPRQHSGANVLTF. The V call is TRBV7-9, the J call TRBJ2-6; a possible D gene is TRBD1 (5 bases). This CDR3 is built from 16 residues. CDR1 SEHNR and CDR2 FQNEAQ come from the germline V gene (reference sequence). Trimming cost V 5 bases and J 0 bases, with 11 bases left between them.

This clonotype came up many times. The chain is built from TRBV6-5 and TRBJ1-6; 7 bases line up with TRBD1. The CDR3 runs 15 residues. Trimming cost V 5 bases and J 9 bases; bases outside gene matches: 10. Germline CDR1 reads MNHEY; CDR2 reads SVGAGI. CDR3 coding DNA: TGTGCCAGCAGTGACCTGACAGGGAGGGGTTCACCCCTCCACTTT. It is translated as CASSDLTGRGSPLHF.

This clonotype was observed a few times. The rearrangement links TRBV12-3 or TRBV12-4 to TRBJ2-3; the D is unclear. This CDR3 contains 11 residues. Trimming took off 6 bases at V and 3 bases at J, with 4 bases between the two ends. This CDR3 is CASRLTDTQYF. For the CDR3, the DNA is TGTGCCAGCAGGCTTACAGATACGCAGTATTTT.

This clonotype was picked up one time. CDR3 in DNA: TGTGCCAGCAGTTTAGTAGGCAGGGGGAACCAAGAGACCCAGTACTTC. It translates to CASSLVGRGNQETQYF. The V gene is TRBV12-3 or TRBV12-4, the J gene TRBJ2-5, with 7 bases identical to TRBD1. V gave up 1 base and J gave up 0 bases; unmatched junction bases: 5. This CDR3 contains 16 residues.

V gene TRBV4-2 combines with J gene TRBJ2-2; maybe TRBD1 (7 bases). Germline V gives CDR1 LGHNA, CDR2 YNFKEQ. V lost 4 bases to trimming and J lost 4 bases, with 13 bases between them. CDR3 length: 15 residues. CDR3 residues: CASSPRQGGTGELFF. The CDR3 DNA reads as TGTGCCAGCAGCCCCCGTCAGGGGGGCACCGGGGAGCTGTTTTTT.

The chain carries TRBV28 and TRBJ1-3, with D hard to call. V lost 5 bases and J lost 4, with 15 bases in between. This CDR3 has 15 residues. From germline, CDR1 is MDHEN and CDR2 SYDVKM. The CDR3 sequence: CASSTPRVTGNTIYF. The CDR3 DNA reads as TGTGCCAGCAGTACGCCACGGGTCACAGGAAACACCATATATTTT. The entire variable domain, with the rest obtained from reference TRBV28 and TRBJ1-3, is as follows: DVKVTQSSRYLVKRTGEKVFLECVQDMDHENMFWYRQDPGLGLRLIYFSYDVKMKEKGDIPEGYSVSREKKERFSLILESASTNQTSMYLCASSTPRVTGNTIYFGEGSWLTVV.

This clonotype has ten or more counts. The chain couples TRBV6-6 to TRBJ2-5; weak D call: TRBD1 (5 bases). Trimming left V 4 bases short and J 2 bases short, with 11 bases between. The CDR3 length is 14 residues. Looked up from germline, CDR1 is MNHNY and CDR2 is SVGAGI (reference sequence). The CDR3 reads CASSLPGLQETQYF. CDR3 nucleotides: TGTGCCAGCAGTTTGCCAGGGCTTCAAGAGACCCAGTACTTC.

Points on this clonotype: A much bigger clone sits one base away, suggesting this may be a read error. V usage is TRBV28 and J usage is TRBJ2-4; weak D call: TRBD2 (7 bases). This CDR3 contains 16 residues. V lost 3 bases and J 6 bases, leaving 18 bases between the germline ends. Looked up from germline, CDR1 is MDHEN and CDR2 is SYDVKM. The CDR3 loop is CASSFTGGRKLNIQYF. CDR3 DNA: TGTGCCAGCAGTTTCACGGGGGGCCGGAAGCTAAACATTCAGTACTTC. The full variable domain, its missing parts supplied by reference TRBV28 and TRBJ2-4, is DVKVTQSSRYLVKRTGEKVFLECVQDMDHENMFWYRQDPGLGLRLIYFSYDVKMKEKGDIPEGYSVSREKKERFSLILESASTNQTSMYLCASSFTGGRKLNIQYFGAGTRLSVL.

The chain employs TRBV10-3 and TRBJ2-3; no clear D. CDR3 size: 15 residues. Trimming shortened V by 6 bases and J by 0 bases, and 13 bases separated the two germline ends. Germline-derived CDR1 and CDR2 are ENHRY and SYGVKD. The chain's CDR3 is CAIREQSASTDTQYF. In DNA, the CDR3 is TGTGCCATCAGGGAACAGAGCGCTAGCACAGATACGCAGTATTTT.

This clonotype was seen at least ten times. The chain employs TRBV7-9 and TRBJ1-1, with 8 positions matching TRBD1. Germline CDR1 is SEHNR and CDR2 is FQNEAQ (reference sequence). Trimming at V came to 4 bases and at J to 4 bases, leaving 11 bases not matched to a gene. The CDR3 is 16 amino acids. CDR3 protein: CASSWNADRGGTEAFF. The DNA of the CDR3 is TGTGCCAGCAGCTGGAATGCCGACAGGGGTGGCACTGAAGCTTTCTTT.

The chain uses TRBV2 and TRBJ1-5, with 8 bases fitting TRBD1. Germline V gene data show CDR1 as SNHLY and CDR2 as FYNNEI. The CDR3 totals 15 residues. Germline trimming cut 4 bases from V and 3 bases from J; bases unmatched to any gene: 5. The CDR3 is CASSAQGVDNQPQHF. As DNA, the CDR3 is TGTGCCAGCAGTGCACAGGGGGTAGACAATCAGCCCCAGCATTTT.

There are a few counts of this clonotype. This chain uses TRBV12-3 or TRBV12-4 with TRBJ1-5; D call uncertain. The V end was cut by 6 bases, the J end by 6 bases, with 12 bases between. The CDR3 covers 13 residues. In nucleotides, the CDR3 is TGTGCCAGCAGGGCGGAGGAGTTTCAGCCCCAGCATTTT. As protein: CASRAEEFQPQHF.

The chain has TRBV10-3 and TRBJ1-5; 7 positions agree with TRBD1. V was clipped by 11 bases and J by 4 bases; unmatched bases: 8. Germline CDR1 reads ENHRY; CDR2 reads SYGVKD. The CDR3 runs to 13 residues. Here the CDR3 reads CAATGQPNQPQHF. The CDR3 nucleotides are TGTGCCGCCACGGGACAGCCAAATCAGCCCCAGCATTTT.